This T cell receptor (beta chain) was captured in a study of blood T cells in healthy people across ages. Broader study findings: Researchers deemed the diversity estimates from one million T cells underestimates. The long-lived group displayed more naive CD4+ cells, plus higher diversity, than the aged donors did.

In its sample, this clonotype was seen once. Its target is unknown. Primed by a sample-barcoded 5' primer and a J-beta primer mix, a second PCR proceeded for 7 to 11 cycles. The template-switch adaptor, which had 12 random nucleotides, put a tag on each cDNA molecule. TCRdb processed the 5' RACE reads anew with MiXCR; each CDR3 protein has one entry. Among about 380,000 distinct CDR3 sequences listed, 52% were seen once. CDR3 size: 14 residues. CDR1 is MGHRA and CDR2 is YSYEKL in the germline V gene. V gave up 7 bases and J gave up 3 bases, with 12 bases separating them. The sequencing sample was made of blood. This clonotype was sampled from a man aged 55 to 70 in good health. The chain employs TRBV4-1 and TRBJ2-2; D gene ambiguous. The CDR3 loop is CASKIFADTGELFF. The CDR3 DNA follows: TGCGCCAGCAAGATATTCGCGGACACCGGGGAGCTGTTTTTT.